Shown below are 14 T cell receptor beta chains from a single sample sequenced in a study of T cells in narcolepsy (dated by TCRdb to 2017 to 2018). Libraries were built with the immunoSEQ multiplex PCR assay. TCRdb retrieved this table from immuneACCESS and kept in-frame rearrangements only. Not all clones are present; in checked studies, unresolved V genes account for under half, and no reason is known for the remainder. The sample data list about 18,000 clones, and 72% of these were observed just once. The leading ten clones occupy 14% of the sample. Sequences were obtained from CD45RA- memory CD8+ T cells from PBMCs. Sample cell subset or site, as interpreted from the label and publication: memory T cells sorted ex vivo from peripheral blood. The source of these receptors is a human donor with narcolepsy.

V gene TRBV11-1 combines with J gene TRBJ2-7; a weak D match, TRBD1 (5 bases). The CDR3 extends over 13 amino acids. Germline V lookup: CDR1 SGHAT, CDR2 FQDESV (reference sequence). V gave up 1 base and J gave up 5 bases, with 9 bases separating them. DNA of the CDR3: TGTGCCAGCAGCTTAGAAGGGGTGGACGAGCAGTACTTC. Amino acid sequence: CASSLEGVDEQYF. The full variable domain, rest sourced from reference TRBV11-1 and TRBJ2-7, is EAEVAQSPRYKITEKSQAVAFWCDPISGHATLYWYRQILGQGPELLVQFQDESVVDDSQLPKDRFSAERLKGVDSTLKIQPAELGDSAMYLCASSLEGVDEQYFGPGTRLTVT.

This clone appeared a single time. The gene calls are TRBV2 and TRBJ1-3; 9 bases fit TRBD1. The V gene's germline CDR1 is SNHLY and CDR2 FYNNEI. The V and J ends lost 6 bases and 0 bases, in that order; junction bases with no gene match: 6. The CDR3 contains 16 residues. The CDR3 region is CASSGRTGASGNTIYF. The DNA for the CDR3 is TGTGCCAGCAGCGGGAGGACAGGGGCCTCTGGAAACACCATATATTTT. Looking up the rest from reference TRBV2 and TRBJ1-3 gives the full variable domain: EPEVTQTPSHQVTQMGQEVILRCVPISNHLYFYWYRQILGQKVEFLVSFYNNEISEKSEIFDDQFSVERPDGSNFTLKIRSTKLEDSAMYFCASSGRTGASGNTIYFGEGSWLTVV.

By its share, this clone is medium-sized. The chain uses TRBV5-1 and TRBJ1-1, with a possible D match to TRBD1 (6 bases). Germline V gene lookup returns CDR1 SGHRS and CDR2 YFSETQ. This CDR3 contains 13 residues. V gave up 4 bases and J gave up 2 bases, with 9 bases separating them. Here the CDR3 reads CASSGTLNTEAFF. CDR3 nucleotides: TGCGCCAGCAGCGGGACACTTAACACTGAAGCTTTCTTT.

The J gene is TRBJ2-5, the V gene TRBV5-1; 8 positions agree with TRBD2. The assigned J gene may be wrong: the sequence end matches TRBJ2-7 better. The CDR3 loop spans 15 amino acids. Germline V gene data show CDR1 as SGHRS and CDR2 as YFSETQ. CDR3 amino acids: CASSWSSGIGYEQYF. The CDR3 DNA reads TGCGCCAGCAGCTGGAGTAGCGGGATAGGCTACGAGCAGTACTTC.

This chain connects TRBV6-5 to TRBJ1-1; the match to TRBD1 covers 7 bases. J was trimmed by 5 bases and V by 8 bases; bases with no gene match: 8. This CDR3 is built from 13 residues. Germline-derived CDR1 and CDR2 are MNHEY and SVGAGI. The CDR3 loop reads CASAHRGGTEAFF. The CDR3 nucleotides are TGTGCCAGCGCCCACAGGGGTGGGACTGAAGCTTTCTTT.

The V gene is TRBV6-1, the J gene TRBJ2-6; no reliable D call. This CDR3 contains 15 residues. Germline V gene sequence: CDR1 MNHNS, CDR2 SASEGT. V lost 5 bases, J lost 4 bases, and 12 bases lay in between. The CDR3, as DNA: TGTGCCAGCAGTCCCCCATCCCCAGGGGCCAACGTCCTGACTTTC. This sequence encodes CASSPPSPGANVLTF.

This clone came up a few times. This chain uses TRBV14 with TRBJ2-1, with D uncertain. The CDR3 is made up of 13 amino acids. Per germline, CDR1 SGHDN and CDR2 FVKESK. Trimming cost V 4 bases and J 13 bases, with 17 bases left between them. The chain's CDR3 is CASSLMPLSLQFF. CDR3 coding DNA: TGTGCCAGCAGCCTTATGCCCCTATCCCTCCAGTTCTTC.

The DNA of the CDR3 is TGTGCCAGCAGCCCACAGGGAGGGGACTCCTACGAGCAGTACTTC. Translation gives CASSPQGGDSYEQYF. The V and J genes are TRBV13 and TRBJ2-7, with D perhaps TRBD2 (7 bases). The germline CDR1 and CDR2 sequences are PRHDT and FYEKMQ (reference sequence). The V end lost 5 bases, the J end lost 0 bases, and 14 bases lay between the germline ends. This CDR3 region has 15 residues.

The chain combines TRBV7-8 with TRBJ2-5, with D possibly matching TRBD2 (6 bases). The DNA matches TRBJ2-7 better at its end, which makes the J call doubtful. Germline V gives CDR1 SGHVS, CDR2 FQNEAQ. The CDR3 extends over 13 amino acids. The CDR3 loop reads CASSRSGGYEQYF. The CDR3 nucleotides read TGTGCCAGCAGCCGCTCCGGGGGCTACGAGCAGTACTTC.

Written as DNA, the CDR3 is TGTGCCAGCATCGGAGGATCCCTTAACTATGGCTACACCTTC. Amino acid sequence: CASIGGSLNYGYTF. This chain uses TRBV7-9 with TRBJ1-2, with D hard to call. Trimming removed 7 bases at V and 1 base at J, with 13 bases between. The germline V gene has CDR1 SEHNR and CDR2 FQNEAQ (reference sequence). The CDR3 consists of 14 residues.

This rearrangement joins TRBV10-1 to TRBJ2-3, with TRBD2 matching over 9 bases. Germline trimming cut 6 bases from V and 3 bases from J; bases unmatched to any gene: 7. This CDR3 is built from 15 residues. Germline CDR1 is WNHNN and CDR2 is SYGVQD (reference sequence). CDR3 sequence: CASSSGTSSTDTQYF. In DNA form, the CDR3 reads TGCGCCAGCAGCTCCGGGACTAGCTCAACAGATACGCAGTATTTT.

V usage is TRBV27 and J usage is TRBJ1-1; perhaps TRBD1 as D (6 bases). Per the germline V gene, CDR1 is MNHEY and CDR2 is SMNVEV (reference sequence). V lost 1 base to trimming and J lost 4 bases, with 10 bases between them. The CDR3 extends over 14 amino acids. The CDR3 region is CASSLYGQPTEAFF. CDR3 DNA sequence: TGTGCCAGCAGTTTATACGGACAGCCCACTGAAGCTTTCTTT.

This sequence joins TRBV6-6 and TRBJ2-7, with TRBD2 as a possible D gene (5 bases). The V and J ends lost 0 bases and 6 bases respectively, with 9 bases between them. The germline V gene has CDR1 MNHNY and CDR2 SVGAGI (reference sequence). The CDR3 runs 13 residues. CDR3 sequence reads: CASSYSRGFEQYF. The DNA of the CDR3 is TGTGCCAGCAGTTACTCGAGAGGGTTCGAGCAGTACTTC.

The CDR3 protein is CASSVTNADTQYF. The CDR3 DNA reads TGTGCCAGCAGCGTTACCAACGCAGATACGCAGTATTTT. The V call is TRBV9, the J call TRBJ2-3, with D unresolved. V dropped 2 bases and J dropped 4 bases, with 8 bases sitting between them. Germline CDR1 and CDR2: SGDLS and YYNGEE. The CDR3 is 13 residues long.